These T cell receptor beta chains were read from a single sample in a study of blood T cell repertoires in COVID-19. Sequencing used immunoSEQ multiplex PCR; TCRdb keeps in-frame clones, though not all of them. Of around 470,000 clones listed, approximately 89% were seen once; the top ten hold roughly 0.92%. Material: peripheral blood. The source of these receptors is a man aged 18 to 30 with COVID-19, enrolled during active disease. The CDR3 runs from the conserved cysteine through the conserved F or W. A D gene is named only where the DNA matches it firmly. Clone size is stated in some rows and not others, as once, few, many or a class when expanded.

abundance: NA
j_gene: TRBJ2-1
d_gene: TRBD2
v_gene: TRBV3-1/TRBV3-2
CDR3aa: CASSPSGRAREQFF
CDR3nt: TGTGCCAGCAGCCCTAGCGGGAGGGCCCGAGAGCAGTTCTTC

abundance: few
j_gene: TRBJ2-3
d_gene: NA
v_gene: TRBV4-2
CDR3aa: CASSPPRIADQWGGTDTQYF
CDR3nt: TGTGCCAGCAGCCCCCCCAGGATAGCGGACCAATGGGGGGGCACAGATACGCAGTATTTT

abundance: NA
j_gene: TRBJ2-4
d_gene: NA
v_gene: TRBV6-5
CDR3aa: CASSPRLGEMGIQYF
CDR3nt: TGTGCCAGCAGCCCCCGACTAGGCGAAATGGGCATTCAGTACTTC

abundance: once
j_gene: TRBJ1-2
d_gene: TRBD1
v_gene: TRBV24-1
CDR3aa: CATSDIGGNYGYTF
CDR3nt: TGTGCCACCAGTGATATAGGGGGCAACTATGGCTACACCTTC

abundance: once
j_gene: TRBJ2-7
d_gene: TRBD2
v_gene: TRBV14
CDR3aa: CASSRGLAGGYEQYF
CDR3nt: TGTGCCAGCAGCCGAGGACTAGCGGGAGGATACGAGCAGTACTTC

abundance: once
j_gene: TRBJ2-3
d_gene: NA
v_gene: TRBV5-8
CDR3aa: CASSLISTDTQYF
CDR3nt: TGTGCCAGCAGCTTGATCTCCACAGATACGCAGTATTTT

abundance: NA
j_gene: TRBJ2-2
d_gene: NA
v_gene: TRBV11-3
CDR3aa: CASSFSGVGTGELFF
CDR3nt: TGTGCCAGCAGCTTTTCCGGGGTGGGCACCGGGGAGCTGTTTTTT

abundance: NA
j_gene: TRBJ1-5
d_gene: TRBD1
v_gene: TRBV5-4
CDR3aa: CASSLGQGQPQHF
CDR3nt: TGTGCCAGCAGCTTGGGACAGGGTCAGCCCCAGCATTTT

abundance: NA
j_gene: TRBJ2-5
d_gene: NA
v_gene: TRBV11-2
CDR3aa: CASSLLGQVGQETQYF
CDR3nt: TGTGCCAGCAGCTTATTGGGCCAGGTTGGGCAAGAGACCCAGTACTTC

abundance: NA
j_gene: TRBJ2-2
d_gene: NA
v_gene: TRBV11-3
CDR3aa: CASSLAGGELFF
CDR3nt: TGTGCCAGCAGCTTAGCCGGCGGGGAGCTGTTTTTT

abundance: NA
j_gene: TRBJ1-3
d_gene: NA
v_gene: TRBV11-2
CDR3aa: CATTTGLSGNTIYF
CDR3nt: TGTGCCACCACGACCGGGTTATCTGGAAACACCATATATTTT

abundance: NA
j_gene: TRBJ2-1
d_gene: NA
v_gene: TRBV5-1
CDR3aa: CASSTGHPGHEQFF
CDR3nt: TGCGCCAGCAGCACGGGACATCCTGGCCATGAGCAGTTCTTC

abundance: NA
j_gene: TRBJ2-1
d_gene: TRBD2
v_gene: TRBV5-5
CDR3aa: CASSFGTSPRPNEQFF
CDR3nt: TGTGCCAGCAGCTTCGGGACTAGCCCCCGTCCGAATGAGCAGTTCTTC

abundance: NA
j_gene: TRBJ1-4
d_gene: TRBD1
v_gene: TRBV19
CDR3aa: CASSPQGAHGEKLFF
CDR3nt: TGTGCCAGTAGTCCACAGGGGGCGCATGGGGAAAAACTGTTTTTT

abundance: few
j_gene: TRBJ1-2
d_gene: TRBD1
v_gene: TRBV5-1
CDR3aa: CASSLGQGAGGYTF
CDR3nt: TGCGCCAGCAGCTTGGGGCAGGGGGCAGGAGGCTACACCTTC

abundance: NA
j_gene: TRBJ2-1
d_gene: TRBD2
v_gene: TRBV7-6
CDR3aa: CASSPQRGGYNEQFF
CDR3nt: TGTGCCAGCAGCCCGCAGCGGGGGGGATACAATGAGCAGTTCTTC

abundance: NA
j_gene: TRBJ1-6
d_gene: NA
v_gene: TRBV5-1
CDR3aa: CASSLAGGFNSPLHF
CDR3nt: TGCGCCAGCAGCTTGGCGGGGGGTTTTAATTCACCCCTCCACTTT

abundance: NA
j_gene: TRBJ1-1
d_gene: NA
v_gene: TRBV28
CDR3aa: CATQTQGKAFF
CDR3nt: TGTGCCACCCAAACACAGGGAAAAGCTTTCTTT

abundance: NA
j_gene: TRBJ2-7
d_gene: TRBD2
v_gene: TRBV2
CDR3aa: CASSSTSGVPGNEQYF
CDR3nt: TGTGCCAGCAGCTCGACTAGCGGGGTGCCTGGGAACGAGCAGTACTTC

abundance: NA
j_gene: TRBJ1-5
d_gene: NA
v_gene: TRBV9
CDR3aa: CASSVGGGGQPQHF
CDR3nt: TGTGCCAGCAGCGTAGGGGGAGGCGGTCAGCCCCAGCATTTT

abundance: NA
j_gene: TRBJ1-5
d_gene: TRBD1
v_gene: TRBV30
CDR3aa: CAWSPGGGGNQPQHF
CDR3nt: TGTGCCTGGAGCCCAGGGGGCGGCGGAAATCAGCCCCAGCATTTT

abundance: NA
j_gene: TRBJ2-2
d_gene: TRBD2
v_gene: TRBV18
CDR3aa: CASSPLRISGGAVTGELFF
CDR3nt: TGTGCCAGCTCACCACTTCGGATTAGCGGGGGGGCCGTCACCGGGGAGCTGTTTTTT

abundance: NA
j_gene: TRBJ1-6
d_gene: NA
v_gene: TRBV18
CDR3aa: CASSPRGNLYNSPLHF
CDR3nt: TGTGCCAGCTCACCGAGAGGGAACCTCTATAATTCACCCCTCCACTTT

abundance: NA
j_gene: TRBJ2-1
d_gene: NA
v_gene: TRBV4-2
CDR3aa: CASSPRDLDNEQFF
CDR3nt: TGTGCCAGCAGCCCTCGGGACTTAGACAATGAGCAGTTCTTC

abundance: NA
j_gene: TRBJ2-5
d_gene: NA
v_gene: TRBV4-1
CDR3aa: CASSQIQGSRETQYF
CDR3nt: TGCGCCAGCAGCCAGATACAGGGTAGCCGGGAGACCCAGTACTTC

abundance: once
j_gene: TRBJ2-5
d_gene: TRBD2
v_gene: TRBV24-1
CDR3aa: CATSDPRGSGETQYF
CDR3nt: TGTGCCACCAGTGACCCGCGGGGGTCCGGAGAGACCCAGTACTTC

abundance: NA
j_gene: TRBJ2-1
d_gene: TRBD2
v_gene: TRBV2
CDR3aa: CASIWTSGSSYNEQFF
CDR3nt: TGTGCCAGCATATGGACTAGCGGGAGTTCCTACAATGAGCAGTTCTTC

abundance: NA
j_gene: TRBJ1-1
d_gene: TRBD1
v_gene: TRBV9
CDR3aa: CASSVLQGAEAFF
CDR3nt: TGTGCCAGCAGCGTACTACAGGGGGCTGAAGCTTTCTTT

abundance: NA
j_gene: TRBJ2-5
d_gene: NA
v_gene: TRBV6-6
CDR3aa: CASGFETQYF
CDR3nt: TGTGCCAGCGGCTTTGAGACCCAGTACTTC

abundance: once
j_gene: TRBJ1-2
d_gene: NA
v_gene: TRBV10-2
CDR3aa: CASSGGDGYTF
CDR3nt: TGCGCCAGCAGTGGAGGCGATGGCTACACCTTC

abundance: NA
j_gene: TRBJ1-2
d_gene: NA
v_gene: TRBV7-9
CDR3aa: CASSLAAQSMGYTF
CDR3nt: TGTGCCAGCAGCTTAGCAGCGCAAAGCATGGGCTACACCTTC

abundance: NA
j_gene: TRBJ1-5
d_gene: NA
v_gene: TRBV19
CDR3aa: CASSSGAGNQPQHF
CDR3nt: TGTGCCAGTAGTTCAGGGGCGGGCAATCAGCCCCAGCATTTT

abundance: NA
j_gene: TRBJ1-4
d_gene: NA
v_gene: TRBV5-1
CDR3aa: CASSLGRQNEKLFF
CDR3nt: TGCGCCAGCAGCTTGGGCAGGCAAAATGAAAAACTGTTTTTT

abundance: NA
j_gene: TRBJ2-7
d_gene: NA
v_gene: TRBV4-1
CDR3aa: CASSQAASASYEQYF
CDR3nt: TGCGCCAGCAGCCAAGCGGCTAGCGCCTCCTACGAGCAGTACTTC

abundance: NA
j_gene: TRBJ2-3
d_gene: NA
v_gene: TRBV7-3
CDR3aa: CASSLLGGRAITDTQYF
CDR3nt: TGTGCCAGCAGCCTTCTGGGTGGGCGCGCTATCACAGATACGCAGTATTTT

abundance: NA
j_gene: TRBJ2-6
d_gene: TRBD1
v_gene: TRBV6-6
CDR3aa: CASKGATGANVLTF
CDR3nt: TGTGCCAGTAAGGGGGCAACTGGGGCCAACGTCCTGACTTTC

abundance: NA
j_gene: TRBJ2-7
d_gene: NA
v_gene: TRBV4-2
CDR3aa: CASSPGLTHSYEQYF
CDR3nt: TGTGCCAGCAGCCCTGGACTCACCCACTCCTACGAGCAGTACTTC

abundance: NA
j_gene: TRBJ1-2
d_gene: TRBD1
v_gene: TRBV29-1
CDR3aa: CSVERTTGGSGYTF
CDR3nt: TGCAGCGTTGAAAGGACGACAGGGGGCTCTGGCTACACCTTC

abundance: NA
j_gene: TRBJ1-1
d_gene: TRBD1
v_gene: TRBV11-1
CDR3aa: CASSLAFGPTGVNTEAFF
CDR3nt: TGTGCCAGCAGCTTAGCTTTTGGTCCTACAGGGGTGAACACTGAAGCTTTCTTT

abundance: NA
j_gene: TRBJ1-4
d_gene: TRBD1
v_gene: TRBV6-6
CDR3aa: CASSSTGGGGEKLFF
CDR3nt: TGTGCCAGCAGTTCCACAGGGGGCGGTGGGGAAAAACTGTTTTTT

abundance: NA
j_gene: TRBJ1-2
d_gene: NA
v_gene: TRBV2
CDR3aa: CASGAGSGYTF
CDR3nt: TGTGCCAGCGGAGCGGGCTCTGGCTACACCTTC

abundance: NA
j_gene: TRBJ2-3
d_gene: TRBD2
v_gene: TRBV6-4
CDR3aa: CASSDSIRAGGPDTQYF
CDR3nt: TGTGCCAGCAGTGACTCGATACGAGCGGGAGGCCCAGATACGCAGTATTTT

abundance: NA
j_gene: TRBJ1-2
d_gene: TRBD1
v_gene: TRBV6-2/TRBV6-3
CDR3aa: CASSGPPTGSSNYGYTF
CDR3nt: TGTGCCAGCAGCGGACCCCCGACAGGGAGTAGCAACTATGGCTACACCTTC

abundance: NA
j_gene: TRBJ1-4
d_gene: TRBD1
v_gene: TRBV7-9
CDR3aa: CASSLATGVNEKLFF
CDR3nt: TGTGCCAGCAGCTTAGCGACAGGGGTAAATGAAAAACTGTTTTTT

abundance: NA
j_gene: TRBJ2-3
d_gene: NA
v_gene: TRBV4-2
CDR3aa: CASSHNGGVNVGTDTQYF
CDR3nt: TGTGCCAGCAGCCATAACGGCGGGGTGAACGTGGGCACAGATACGCAGTATTTT

abundance: NA
j_gene: TRBJ2-5
d_gene: NA
v_gene: TRBV4-1
CDR3aa: CASSQGGEETQYF
CDR3nt: TGCGCCAGCAGCCAAGGGGGGGAAGAGACCCAGTACTTC

abundance: NA
j_gene: TRBJ1-2
d_gene: NA
v_gene: TRBV6-5
CDR3aa: CASSRPSDSIGYTF
CDR3nt: TGTGCCAGCAGCCGCCCCTCCGATTCTATCGGCTACACCTTC

abundance: NA
j_gene: TRBJ2-1
d_gene: NA
v_gene: TRBV6-2/TRBV6-3
CDR3aa: CASSLLAGTVSEQFF
CDR3nt: TGTGCCAGCAGTTTGCTAGCCGGCACAGTCAGTGAGCAGTTCTTC

abundance: NA
j_gene: TRBJ2-4
d_gene: NA
v_gene: TRBV6-5
CDR3aa: CASSNGKAKNIQYF
CDR3nt: TGTGCCAGTTCGAACGGTAAAGCCAAAAACATTCAGTACTTC

abundance: NA
j_gene: TRBJ2-1
d_gene: TRBD2
v_gene: TRBV5-5
CDR3aa: CASSLGLAGAYNEQFF
CDR3nt: TGTGCCAGCAGCTTGGGGCTAGCGGGGGCCTACAATGAGCAGTTCTTC

abundance: NA
j_gene: TRBJ2-5
d_gene: TRBD1
v_gene: TRBV28
CDR3aa: CARKNGQGKETQYF
CDR3nt: TGTGCCAGAAAGAATGGACAGGGGAAAGAGACCCAGTACTTC

abundance: NA
j_gene: TRBJ1-3
d_gene: NA
v_gene: TRBV5-4
CDR3aa: CASSIGGTGGNTIYF
CDR3nt: TGTGCCAGCAGCATCGGGGGGACCGGCGGAAACACCATATATTTT

abundance: NA
j_gene: TRBJ1-4
d_gene: NA
v_gene: TRBV6-1
CDR3aa: CASSEAGTNEKLFF
CDR3nt: TGTGCCAGCAGTGAGGCGGGGACTAATGAAAAACTGTTTTTT